This entry is about one TCR beta chain. What it recognizes is unknown. The data were taken from a study of T cells in Graves' hyperthyroidism and ophthalmopathy. Any patient presenting with uncontrolled infection, other autoimmune disease, pregnancy or lactation was left out. Orbital computed tomography, thyroid ultrasound, serum thyroxine and TRAb, and clinical symptoms together informed the diagnoses. The CDR3 runs to 14 residues. Per the germline V gene, CDR1 is PRHDT and CDR2 is FYEKMQ (reference sequence). Trimming took 4 bases from V and 0 from J; bases not matched to a gene: 1. Findings and limits, study-wide: Most clonotypes that expanded in the thyroid above 0.001 also showed up in blood.

Researchers took RNA transcripts and amplified the TCR beta CDR3 regions from them. The TCR CDR3 first-round RT-PCR relied on the HTBI primer set. MiXCR, applied by TCRdb to the multiplex PCR reads, yields one record per CDR3 protein. The data contain around 570,000 distinct CDR3 sequences, approximately 20% of them seen just once; the ten biggest clones take up 45% to 50%. Source material: blood. The receptor was isolated from a man aged 40-49 years with Graves' ophthalmopathy. This sequence joins TRBV13 and TRBJ2-3, with TRBD2 matching over 7 bases. This CDR3 is CASSWTSSTDTQYF. In nucleotides, the CDR3 is TGTGCCAGCAGCTGGACTAGTAGCACAGATACGCAGTATTTT.